Listed below are T cell receptor beta chains from one sample, sequenced in a study of cytomegalovirus exposure and HLA in healthy donors. Repertoires were generated with immunoSEQ multiplex PCR, while TCRdb's copy carries only in-frame clones and drops some. The repertoire has 90,000 or so clones, 80% of them found once; the top ten carry roughly 25%. Sequencing input: PBMCs. The receptors come from a woman aged 45-60 years in good health and CMV-seropositive. The CDR3 runs from the conserved cysteine through the conserved F or W. Fields, in order: V gene, D gene, J gene, clone size, CDR3 protein, CDR3 DNA. D genes are given only for firm matches. The size entry is marked missing in some rows and otherwise reads once, few, many or a size class.

TRBV9	TRBD1	TRBJ2-5	-	CASSVGDSLRKTQYF	TGTGCCAGCAGCGTTGGGGACAGTCTCCGAAAGACCCAGTACTTC
TRBV7-3	-	TRBJ1-1	-	CASSLFRENTEAFF	TGTGCCAGCAGCTTATTCCGGGAGAACACTGAAGCTTTCTTT
TRBV5-1	TRBD1	TRBJ2-5	few	CASSLGDREQGETQYF	TGCGCCAGCAGCTTGGGCGACAGGGAGCAAGGGGAGACCCAGTACTTC
TRBV11-3	TRBD2	TRBJ2-3	-	CASSTSGLAGLTDTQYF	TGTGCCAGCAGTACCTCGGGACTAGCGGGCCTCACAGATACGCAGTATTTT
TRBV5-1	-	TRBJ2-2	-	CASNIFEGGELFF	TGCGCCAGCAACATTTTCGAGGGCGGGGAGCTGTTTTTT
TRBV7-3	TRBD2	TRBJ2-1	-	CASSLISGESYNEQFF	TGTGCCAGCAGCTTAATTAGCGGGGAGTCCTACAATGAGCAGTTCTTC
TRBV19	-	TRBJ1-2	-	CASTPGGSENYGYTF	TGTGCCAGTACCCCGGGGGGCAGTGAGAACTATGGCTACACCTTC
TRBV19	TRBD1	TRBJ1-1	few	CASSTQGDTEAFF	TGTGCCAGTAGTACTCAGGGGGACACTGAAGCTTTCTTT
TRBV27	-	TRBJ1-5	medium-sized	CATKTENQPQHF	TGTGCCACAAAAACAGAGAATCAGCCCCAGCATTTT
TRBV12-5	-	TRBJ2-4	-	CASGLVLRGARSTNIQYF	TGTGCTAGTGGTTTGGTACTCAGGGGGGCGCGGAGTACAAACATTCAGTACTTC
TRBV4-1	TRBD1	TRBJ2-7	-	CASSQTTGDLYEQYF	TGCGCCAGCAGCCAAACGACAGGGGATCTCTACGAGCAGTACTTC
TRBV13	-	TRBJ1-1	once	CASRLWAGMNTEAFF	TGTGCCAGCAGATTGTGGGCGGGGATGAACACTGAAGCTTTCTTT
TRBV5-4	-	TRBJ2-3	-	CASSLRVQRVGTDTQYF	TGTGCCAGCAGCCTCCGGGTGCAGAGGGTGGGCACAGATACGCAGTATTTT
TRBV7-2	-	TRBJ1-3	-	CASSSYSSSGNTIYF	TGTGCCAGCAGCTCGTACAGTTCCTCTGGAAACACCATATATTTT
TRBV10-3	TRBD1	TRBJ1-2	-	CAISGQDHGYTF	TGTGCCATCAGCGGACAGGATCATGGCTACACCTTC
TRBV10-2	-	TRBJ2-1	-	CASSEGLGGTSYNEQFF	TGCGCCAGCAGTGAGGGTCTTGGGGGGACTTCCTACAATGAGCAGTTCTTC
TRBV11-2	-	TRBJ2-3	-	CASSLSPDTQYF	TGTGCCAGCAGCTTAAGCCCAGATACGCAGTATTTT
TRBV6-5	TRBD2	TRBJ2-7	-	CASRRTSGGSYEQYF	TGTGCCAGCAGGAGGACTAGCGGGGGCTCCTACGAGCAGTACTTC
TRBV6-5	-	TRBJ1-3	-	CASSPWGVNTIYF	TGTGCCAGCAGCCCCTGGGGAGTAAACACCATATATTTT
TRBV7-9	TRBD1	TRBJ2-3	-	CASSARQGIEADTQYF	TGTGCCAGCAGCGCCCGACAGGGCATTGAGGCAGATACGCAGTATTTT
TRBV28	-	TRBJ2-7	-	CASTPGSNSYEQYF	TGTGCCAGCACTCCAGGATCTAACTCCTACGAGCAGTACTTC
TRBV7-9	TRBD1	TRBJ1-2	-	CSSSLIGGQGYGYTF	TGTTCCAGCAGCTTAATTGGGGGACAGGGCTATGGCTACACCTTC
TRBV2	-	TRBJ1-5	few	CASSRPRQPQHF	TGTGCCAGCAGTCGGCCCAGGCAGCCCCAGCATTTT
TRBV6-1	-	TRBJ2-5	-	CASSEERLMTGETQYF	TGTGCCAGCAGTGAAGAGAGACTCATGACAGGAGAGACCCAGTACTTC